This TCR beta chain was obtained from a study of cytotoxic CD8 clonotypes in ibrutinib-treated CLL. Study-level information: The study recorded mean values of approximately 260,000 productive templates and 100,000 or so productive rearrangements per sample.

Overall study results and limits: Clonality at baseline surpassed age-matched healthy donors and tracked circulating CD8+ T-cell counts. Rare overall, public clonotypes shrank or held steady under therapy.

The planned depth of sequencing spanned 1 in 200,000 to 1 in 1 million T cells. Generated by immunoSEQ multiplex PCR, the TCRdb table keeps only in-frame clones and is missing some. Of approximately 300,000 clones listed, 80% are singletons. Germline V CDR1 and CDR2: SGHAT, FQNNGV. V gave up 0 bases and J gave up 4 bases, with 10 bases separating them. CDR3 length: 15 residues. Notes on this clone: Its antigen is as yet unknown.

The chain employs TRBV11-2 and TRBJ2-4; D call uncertain. The sequencing used PBMCs, collected before ibrutinib treatment. The clonotype originates from a human donor with chronic lymphocytic leukemia. The CDR3: CASSLDLWQKNIQYF. The CDR3 nucleotides are TGTGCCAGCAGCTTAGATCTGTGGCAGAAAAACATTCAGTACTTC.